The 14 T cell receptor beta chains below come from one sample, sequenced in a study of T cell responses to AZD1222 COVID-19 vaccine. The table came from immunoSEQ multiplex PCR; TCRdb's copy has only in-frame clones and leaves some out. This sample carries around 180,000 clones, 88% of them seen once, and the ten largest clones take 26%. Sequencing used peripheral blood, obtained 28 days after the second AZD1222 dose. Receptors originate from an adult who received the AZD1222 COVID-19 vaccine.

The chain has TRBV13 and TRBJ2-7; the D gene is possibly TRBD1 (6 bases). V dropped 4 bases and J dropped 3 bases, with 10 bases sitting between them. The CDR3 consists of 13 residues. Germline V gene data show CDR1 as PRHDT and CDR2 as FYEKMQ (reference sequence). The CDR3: CASSSDRRYEQYF. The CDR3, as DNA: TGTGCCAGCAGCTCGGACAGACGCTACGAGCAGTACTTC.

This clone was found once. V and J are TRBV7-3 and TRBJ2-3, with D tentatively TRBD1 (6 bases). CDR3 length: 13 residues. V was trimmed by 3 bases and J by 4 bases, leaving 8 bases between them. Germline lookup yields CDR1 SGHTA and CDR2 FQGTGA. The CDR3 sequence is CASSFGGPDTQYF. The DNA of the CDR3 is TGTGCCAGCAGCTTTGGGGGCCCAGATACGCAGTATTTT.

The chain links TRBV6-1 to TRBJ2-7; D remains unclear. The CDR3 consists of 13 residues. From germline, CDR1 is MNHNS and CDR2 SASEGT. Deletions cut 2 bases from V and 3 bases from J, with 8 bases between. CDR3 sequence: CASSEHPHYEQYF. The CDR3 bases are TGTGCCAGCAGTGAACACCCCCACTACGAGCAGTACTTC.

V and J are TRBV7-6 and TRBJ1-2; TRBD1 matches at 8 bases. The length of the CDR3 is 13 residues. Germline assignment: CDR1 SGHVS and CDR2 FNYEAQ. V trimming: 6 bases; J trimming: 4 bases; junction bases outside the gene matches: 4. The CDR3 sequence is CASSSGQGYGYTF. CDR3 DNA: TGTGCCAGCAGTTCAGGACAGGGCTATGGCTACACCTTC.

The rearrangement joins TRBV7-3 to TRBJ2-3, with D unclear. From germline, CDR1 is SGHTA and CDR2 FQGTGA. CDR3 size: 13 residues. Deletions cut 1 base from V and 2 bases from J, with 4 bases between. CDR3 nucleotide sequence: TGTGCCAGCAGCTTAATGACCACAGATACGCAGTATTTT. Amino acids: CASSLMTTDTQYF.

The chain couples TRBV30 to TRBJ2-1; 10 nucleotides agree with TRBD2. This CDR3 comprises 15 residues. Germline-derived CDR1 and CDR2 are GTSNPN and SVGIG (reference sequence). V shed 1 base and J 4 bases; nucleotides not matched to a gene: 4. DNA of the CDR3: TGTGCCTGGAGTGATAAGGGACTAGCGTACAATGAGCAGTTCTTC. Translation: CAWSDKGLAYNEQFF.

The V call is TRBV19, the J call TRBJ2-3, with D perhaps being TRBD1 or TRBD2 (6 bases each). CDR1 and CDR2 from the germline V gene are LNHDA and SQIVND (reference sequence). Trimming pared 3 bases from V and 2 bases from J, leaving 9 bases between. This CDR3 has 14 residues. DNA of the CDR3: TGTGCCAGTAGTATTAGGGGGGCCACAGATACGCAGTATTTT. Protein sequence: CASSIRGATDTQYF.

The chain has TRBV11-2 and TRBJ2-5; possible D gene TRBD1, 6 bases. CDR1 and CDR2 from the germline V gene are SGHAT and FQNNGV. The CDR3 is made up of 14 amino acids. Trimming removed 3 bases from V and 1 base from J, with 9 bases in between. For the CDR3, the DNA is TGTGCCAGCAGCTTGAACAGGGCCCAAGAGACCCAGTACTTC. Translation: CASSLNRAQETQYF.

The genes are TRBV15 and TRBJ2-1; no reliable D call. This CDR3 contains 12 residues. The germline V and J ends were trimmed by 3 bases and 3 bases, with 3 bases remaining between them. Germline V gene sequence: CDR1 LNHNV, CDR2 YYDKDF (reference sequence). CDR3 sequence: CATSSIYNEQFF. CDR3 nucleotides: TGTGCCACCAGCAGTATCTACAATGAGCAGTTCTTC.

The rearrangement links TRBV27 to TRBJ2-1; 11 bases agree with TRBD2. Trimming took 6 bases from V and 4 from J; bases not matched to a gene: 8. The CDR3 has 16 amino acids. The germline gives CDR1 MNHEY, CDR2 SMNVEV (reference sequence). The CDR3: CASRKGTSGPYNEQFF. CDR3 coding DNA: TGTGCCAGCAGGAAAGGGACTAGCGGACCTTACAATGAGCAGTTCTTC.

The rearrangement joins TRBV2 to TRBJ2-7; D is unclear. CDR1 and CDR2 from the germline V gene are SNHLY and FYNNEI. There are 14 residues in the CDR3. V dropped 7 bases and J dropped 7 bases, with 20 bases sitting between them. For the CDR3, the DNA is TGTGCCAGCACCCTACTCCAGTGGGTAGGGGAGCAGTACTTC. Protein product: CASTLLQWVGEQYF.

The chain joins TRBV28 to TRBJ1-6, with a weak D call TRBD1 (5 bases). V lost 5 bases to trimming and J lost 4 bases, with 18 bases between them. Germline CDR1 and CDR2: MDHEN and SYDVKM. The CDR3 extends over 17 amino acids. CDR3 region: CASSPPTGGEYNSPLHF. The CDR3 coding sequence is TGTGCCAGCAGTCCGCCGACCGGGGGGGAGTATAATTCACCCCTCCACTTT. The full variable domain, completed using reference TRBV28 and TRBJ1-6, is DVKVTQSSRYLVKRTGEKVFLECVQDMDHENMFWYRQDPGLGLRLIYFSYDVKMKEKGDIPEGYSVSREKKERFSLILESASTNQTSMYLCASSPPTGGEYNSPLHFGNGTRLTVT.

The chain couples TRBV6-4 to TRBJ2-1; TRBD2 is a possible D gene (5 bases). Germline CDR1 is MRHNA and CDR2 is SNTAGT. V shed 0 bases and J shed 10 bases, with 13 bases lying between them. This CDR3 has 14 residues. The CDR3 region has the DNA TGTGCCAGCAGTGACTCTAGGGTAAGCGGCGAGCAGTTCTTC. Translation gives CASSDSRVSGEQFF.

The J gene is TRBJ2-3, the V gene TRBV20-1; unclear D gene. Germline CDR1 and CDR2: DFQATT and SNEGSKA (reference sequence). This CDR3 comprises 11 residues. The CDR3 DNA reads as TGCAGCGTTTACTGGATAGATACGCAGTATTTT. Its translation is CSVYWIDTQYF.